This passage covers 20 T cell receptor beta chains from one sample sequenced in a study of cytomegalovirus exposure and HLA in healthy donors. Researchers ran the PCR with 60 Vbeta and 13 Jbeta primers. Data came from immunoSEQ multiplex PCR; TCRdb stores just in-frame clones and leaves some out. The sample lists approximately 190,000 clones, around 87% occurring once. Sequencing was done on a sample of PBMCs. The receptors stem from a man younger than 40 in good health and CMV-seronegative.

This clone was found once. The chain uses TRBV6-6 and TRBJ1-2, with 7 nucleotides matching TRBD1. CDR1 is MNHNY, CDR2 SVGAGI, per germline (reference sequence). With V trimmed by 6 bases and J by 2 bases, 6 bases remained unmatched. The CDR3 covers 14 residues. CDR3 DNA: TGTGCCAGCAGACTACAACAGGGGAACTATGGCTACACCTTC. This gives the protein CASRLQQGNYGYTF.

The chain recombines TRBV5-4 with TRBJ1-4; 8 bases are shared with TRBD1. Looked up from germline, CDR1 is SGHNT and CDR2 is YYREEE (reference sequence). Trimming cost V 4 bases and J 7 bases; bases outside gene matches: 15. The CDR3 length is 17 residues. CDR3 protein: CASSPDTGGRRSEKLFF. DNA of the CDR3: TGTGCCAGCAGCCCGGATACAGGGGGAAGACGAAGTGAAAAACTGTTTTTT. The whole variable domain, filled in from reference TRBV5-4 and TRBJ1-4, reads ETGVTQSPTHLIKTRGQQVTLRCSSQSGHNTVSWYQQALGQGPQFIFQYYREEENGRGNFPPRFSGLQFPNYSSELNVNALELDDSALYLCASSPDTGGRRSEKLFFGSGTQLSVL.

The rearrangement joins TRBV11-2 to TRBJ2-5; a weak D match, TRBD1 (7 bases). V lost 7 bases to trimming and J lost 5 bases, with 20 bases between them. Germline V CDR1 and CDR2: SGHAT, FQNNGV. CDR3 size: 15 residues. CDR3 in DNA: TGTGCCAGCACCAAGATCTCACAGGGGAGGGAGACCCAGTACTTC. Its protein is CASTKISQGRETQYF. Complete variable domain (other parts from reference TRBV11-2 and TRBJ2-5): EAGVAQSPRYKIIEKRQSVAFWCNPISGHATLYWYQQILGQGPKLLIQFQNNGVVDDSQLPKDRFSAERLKGVDSTLKIQPAKLEDSAVYLCASTKISQGRETQYFGPGTRLLVL.

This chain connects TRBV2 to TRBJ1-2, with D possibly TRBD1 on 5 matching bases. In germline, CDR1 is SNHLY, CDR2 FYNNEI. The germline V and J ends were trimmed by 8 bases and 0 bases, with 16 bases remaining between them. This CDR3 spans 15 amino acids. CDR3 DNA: TGTGCCAGCTTAGGGAGGCGGGGGGCTAACTATGGCTACACCTTC. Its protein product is CASLGRRGANYGYTF.

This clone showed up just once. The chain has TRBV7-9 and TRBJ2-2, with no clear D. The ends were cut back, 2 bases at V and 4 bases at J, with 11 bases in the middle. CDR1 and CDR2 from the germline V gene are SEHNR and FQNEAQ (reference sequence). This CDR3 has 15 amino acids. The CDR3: CASSLLIRGTGELFF. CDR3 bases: TGTGCCAGCAGCTTACTGATCCGAGGCACCGGGGAGCTGTTTTTT. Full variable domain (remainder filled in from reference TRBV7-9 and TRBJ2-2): DTGVSQNPRHKITKRGQNVTFRCDPISEHNRLYWYRQTLGQGPEFLTYFQNEAQLEKSRLLSDRFSAERPKGSFSTLEIQRTEQGDSAMYLCASSLLIRGTGELFFGEGSRLTVL.

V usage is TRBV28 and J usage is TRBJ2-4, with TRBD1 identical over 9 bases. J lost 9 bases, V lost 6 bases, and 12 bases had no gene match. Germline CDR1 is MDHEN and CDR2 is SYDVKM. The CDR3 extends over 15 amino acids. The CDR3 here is CASRRPGQGKGIQYF. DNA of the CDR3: TGTGCCAGCAGGCGACCGGGACAGGGAAAAGGCATTCAGTACTTC.

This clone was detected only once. Here the CDR3 reads CASSQGGAAGETQYF. As DNA, the CDR3 is TGTGCCAGCAGCCAAGGGGGAGCGGCGGGGGAGACCCAGTACTTC. V usage is TRBV4-2 and J usage is TRBJ2-5, with D maybe TRBD2 (6 bases). The V end was cut by 1 base, the J end by 5 bases, with 14 bases between. The CDR3 spans 15 residues. Germline assignment: CDR1 LGHNA and CDR2 YNFKEQ.

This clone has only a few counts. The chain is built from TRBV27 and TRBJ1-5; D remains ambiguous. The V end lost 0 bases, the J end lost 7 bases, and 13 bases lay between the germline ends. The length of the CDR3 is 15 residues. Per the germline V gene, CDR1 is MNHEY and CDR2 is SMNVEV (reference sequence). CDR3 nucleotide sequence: TGTGCCAGCAGTTTATCGAGTAGTTTGTACCAGCCCCAGCATTTT. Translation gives CASSLSSSLYQPQHF.

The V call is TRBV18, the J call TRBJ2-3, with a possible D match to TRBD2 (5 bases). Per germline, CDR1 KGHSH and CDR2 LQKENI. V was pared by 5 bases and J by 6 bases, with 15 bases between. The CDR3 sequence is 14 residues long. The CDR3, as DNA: TGTGCCAGCTCATCCAATAGCGCCCTGGATACGCAGTATTTT. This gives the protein CASSSNSALDTQYF.

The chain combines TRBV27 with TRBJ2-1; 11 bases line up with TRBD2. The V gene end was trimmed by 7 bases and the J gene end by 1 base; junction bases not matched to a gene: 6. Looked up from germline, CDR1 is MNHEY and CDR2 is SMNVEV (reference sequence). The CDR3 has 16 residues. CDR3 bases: TGTGCCAGCATCCGCCTAGCGGGGGGATCCTACAATGAGCAGTTCTTC. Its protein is CASIRLAGGSYNEQFF.

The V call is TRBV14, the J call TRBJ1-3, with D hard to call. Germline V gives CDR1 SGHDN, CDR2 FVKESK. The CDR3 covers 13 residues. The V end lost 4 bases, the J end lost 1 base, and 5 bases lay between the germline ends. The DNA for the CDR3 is TGTGCCAGCAGCCCCGGTTCTGGAAACACCATATATTTT. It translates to CASSPGSGNTIYF.

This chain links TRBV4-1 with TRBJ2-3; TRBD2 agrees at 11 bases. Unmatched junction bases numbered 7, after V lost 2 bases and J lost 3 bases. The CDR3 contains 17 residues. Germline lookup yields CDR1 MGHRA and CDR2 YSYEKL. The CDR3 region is CASSQRIAGGGTDTQYF. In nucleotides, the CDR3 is TGCGCCAGCAGCCAAAGAATAGCGGGAGGGGGGACAGATACGCAGTATTTT.

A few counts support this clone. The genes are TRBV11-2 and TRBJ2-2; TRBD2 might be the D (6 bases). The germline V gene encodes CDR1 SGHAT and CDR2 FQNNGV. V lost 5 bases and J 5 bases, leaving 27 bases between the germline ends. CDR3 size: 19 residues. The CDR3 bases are TGTGCCAGCAGCCCCCCCCCGGGACTTCCAACAGAAAAAACCGGGGAGCTGTTTTTT. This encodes CASSPPPGLPTEKTGELFF.

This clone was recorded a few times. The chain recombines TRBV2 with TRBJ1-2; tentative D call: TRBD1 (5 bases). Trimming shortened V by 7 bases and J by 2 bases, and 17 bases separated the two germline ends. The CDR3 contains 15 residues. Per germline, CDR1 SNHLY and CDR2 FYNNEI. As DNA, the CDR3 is TGTGCCAGCACTGTGGAGCGGGGGACCAACTATGGCTACACCTTC. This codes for CASTVERGTNYGYTF.

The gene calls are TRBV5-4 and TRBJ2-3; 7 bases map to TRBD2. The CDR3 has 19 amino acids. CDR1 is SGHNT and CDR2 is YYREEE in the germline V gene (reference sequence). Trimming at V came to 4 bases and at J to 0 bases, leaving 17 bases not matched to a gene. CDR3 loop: CASSTATGGVGTSTDTQYF. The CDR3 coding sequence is TGTGCCAGCAGCACCGCAACGGGGGGTGTTGGTACCAGCACAGATACGCAGTATTTT.

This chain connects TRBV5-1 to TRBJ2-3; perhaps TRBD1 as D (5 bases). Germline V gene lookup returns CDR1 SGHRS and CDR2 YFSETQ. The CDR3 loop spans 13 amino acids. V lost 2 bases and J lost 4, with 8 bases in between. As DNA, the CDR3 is TGCGCCAGCAGCTTCAGACAGCCAGATACGCAGTATTTT. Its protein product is CASSFRQPDTQYF.

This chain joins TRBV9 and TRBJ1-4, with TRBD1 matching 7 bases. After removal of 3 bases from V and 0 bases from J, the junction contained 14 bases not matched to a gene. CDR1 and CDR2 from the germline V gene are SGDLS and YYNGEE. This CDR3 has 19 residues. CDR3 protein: CASSAHTGQYQATNEKLFF. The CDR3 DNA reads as TGTGCCAGCAGCGCCCACACGGGACAGTATCAAGCAACTAATGAAAAACTGTTTTTT.

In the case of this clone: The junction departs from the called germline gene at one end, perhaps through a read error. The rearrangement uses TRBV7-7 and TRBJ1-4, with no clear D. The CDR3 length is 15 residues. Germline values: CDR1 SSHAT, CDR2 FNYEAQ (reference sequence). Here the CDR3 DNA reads TGTGCTAGCAGCTCTGGGGTACAAAGAGGGGAAAAACTGTTTTTT. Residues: CASSSGVQRGEKLFF.

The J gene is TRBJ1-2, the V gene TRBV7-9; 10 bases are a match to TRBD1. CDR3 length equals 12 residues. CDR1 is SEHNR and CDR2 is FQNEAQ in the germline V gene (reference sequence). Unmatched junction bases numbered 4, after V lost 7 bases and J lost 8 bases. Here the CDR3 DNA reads TGTGCCAGCAACCCGGGACAGGGGGGCTACACCTTC. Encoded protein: CASNPGQGGYTF.

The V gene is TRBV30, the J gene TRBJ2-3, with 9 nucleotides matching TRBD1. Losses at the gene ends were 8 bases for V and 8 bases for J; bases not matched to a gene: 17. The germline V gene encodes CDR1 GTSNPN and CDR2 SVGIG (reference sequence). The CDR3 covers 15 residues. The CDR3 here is CAGDRTGADLGTQYF. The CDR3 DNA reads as TGTGCCGGGGATCGGACAGGGGCTGACCTCGGTACGCAGTATTTT.